This TCR beta chain was profiled in a study of blood T cell repertoires in COVID-19. Study in general: Specimens from acute and convalescent COVID-19 originated in the United States, Italy and Spain. Nucleic acid was either cDNA or gDNA, and it came from T cells, B-cell-depleted T cells, or PBMCs.

In the original processing: Amplifying reference gene primers gave estimates of nucleated cell counts. Sequenced by immunoSEQ multiplex PCR; TCRdb stores in-frame clones only, minus some. V and J calls and clone size come straight from that table; D and trimming were deduced from the DNA. The sample contains roughly 99,000 clones, approximately 81% of which appear only once. Trimming cost V 0 bases and J 5 bases; bases outside gene matches: 3. The CDR3 covers 15 residues. Germline CDR1 and CDR2: LGHDT and YNNKEL (reference sequence). The chain recombines TRBV3-1 (or the pseudogene TRBV3-2) with TRBJ2-2; 7 bases agree with TRBD1. This sequence was found in a woman of 80 years or more with acute or convalescent COVID-19. The sample consisted of peripheral blood. The CDR3 region is CASSQEGGLTGELFF. In DNA, the CDR3 is TGTGCCAGCAGCCAAGAAGGGGGCCTTACCGGGGAGCTGTTTTTT.